This T cell receptor beta chain appears in the sequencing data of a study of OX40 agonist ivuxolimab in advanced cancers. The repertoire was sequenced with immunoSEQ multiplex PCR; TCRdb's copy has only in-frame clones and lacks some. The table lists fewer than 20,000 clones, 84% of them singletons. The CDR3 consists of 15 residues. V lost 5 bases to trimming and J lost 6 bases, with 20 bases between them. Looked up from germline, CDR1 is SEHNR and CDR2 is FQNEAQ (reference sequence). The chain is built from TRBV7-9 and TRBJ2-7, with D possibly being TRBD1 or TRBD2 (7 bases each). This clonotype was obtained from an adult with an advanced solid tumor such as melanoma, head and neck, liver or kidney cancer. The sample here was CD4+ or CD8+ T cells sorted from blood, taken in a trial of the OX40 agonist ivuxolimab. The CDR3 here is CASSPTAGGGIEQYF. The CDR3 DNA reads as TGTGCCAGCAGCCCGACGGCAGGGGGGGGGATCGAGCAGTACTTC. Full variable domain (missing parts from reference TRBV7-9 and TRBJ2-7): DTGVSQNPRHKITKRGQNVTFRCDPISEHNRLYWYRQTLGQGPEFLTYFQNEAQLEKSRLLSDRFSAERPKGSFSTLEIQRTEQGDSAMYLCASSPTAGGGIEQYFGPGTRLTVT.